Detailed here is one TCR beta chain. As yet, its antigen is unknown. V lost 4 bases, J lost 3 bases, and 22 bases stayed unmatched. Per the germline V gene, CDR1 is SGHNT and CDR2 is YENEEA. The CDR3 sequence is 21 residues long. This sample is drawn from a study of CD8 T cells in ankylosing spondylitis. Notes on the study in general: Seemingly characteristic of ankylosing spondylitis blood was a TCR beta motif consisting of roughly 8 highly homologous variants. Both synovial fluid and blood in reactive arthritis had previously been reported to carry some motif variants.

By quantitative 5'-RACE with molecular barcodes, the TCR beta libraries were made. MiXCR, applied by TCRdb to the 5' RACE reads, yields one record per CDR3 protein. The sample lists about 800,000 distinct CDR3 sequences, 10% to 15% occurring once. The sequencing input was blood, either unsorted or a sorted T cell fraction (not recorded which). This TCR came from a male donor with ankylosing spondylitis. The chain has TRBV11-3 and TRBJ2-4; 9 bases fit TRBD2. CDR3 DNA: TGTGCCAGCAGCTCCAGAAAAGATAGCGGGAGAGCCCCGTTAGGCAAAAACATTCAGTACTTC. Encoded protein: CASSSRKDSGRAPLGKNIQYF. Together with reference TRBV11-3 and TRBJ2-4, the CDR3 gives the full variable domain: EAGVVQSPRYKIIEKKQPVAFWCNPISGHNTLYWYLQNLGQGPELLIRYENEEAVDDSQLPKDRFSAERLKGVDSTLKIQPAELGDSAVYLCASSSRKDSGRAPLGKNIQYFGAGTRLSVL.